This TCR beta chain stems from a study of STAT5B mutations in CD4+ large granular lymphocyte leukemia. In regard to this clone: Its antigen is as yet unknown.

This was a survey-level run. Sequencing used immunoSEQ multiplex PCR; TCRdb keeps in-frame clones, though not all of them. Of 35,000 or so clones listed, approximately 90% were seen once; the top ten hold around 3.3%. The CDR3 spans 11 residues. Germline lookup yields CDR1 SGHNT and CDR2 YYREEE (reference sequence). With 3 bases clipped from V and 16 bases from J, the junction kept 5 bases outside the gene matches. General study findings and limits: No patients shared main leukemic clonotypes, though around 24% appeared at low frequency elsewhere. Patient CD4-sorted repertoires looked more clonal than healthy CD4+ repertoires, even without putative leukemic clones. Top patient clones used TRBV06 genes more often: 8/27 versus 2/35 in controls.

The receptor's source is a human donor in good health. The V and J genes are TRBV5-4 and TRBJ2-4; TRBD1 agrees at 9 bases. Sequenced: CD4+ T cells from blood buffy coats. CDR3 bases: TGTGCCAGCAGCTCCGGGGACAGGGTATACTTC. Translating gives CASSSGDRVYF.